The clone carrying this TCR beta chain has a handful of counts. This record belongs to a study of metastatic and nonmetastatic thyroid tumors. With MiXCR, TCRdb reprocessed the PCR reads. The sample lists 45,000 to 60,000 clones; 17% were seen once. Germline-derived CDR1 and CDR2 are MNHNS and SASEGT. V lost 5 bases to trimming and J lost 4 bases, with 18 bases between them. The CDR3 covers 15 residues. None of the patients had undergone any treatment ahead of thyroid surgery. The receptor comes from a female donor with papillary thyroid cancer or a benign thyroid nodule (not recorded which). Some clones in this sample may be carry-over from other donors' samples. Material: blood. This chain links TRBV6-1 with TRBJ2-7, with a possible D match to TRBD1 (6 bases). CDR3 in amino acids: CASSIGQHSGYEQYF. The CDR3 DNA reads as TGTGCCAGCAGTATTGGACAGCACTCCGGATACGAGCAGTACTTC.